The 18 T cell receptor beta chains below come from one sample, sequenced in a study of PD-1 blockade in classical Hodgkin lymphoma. The time point here: newly diagnosed, previously untreated cHL patient sample. Produced via immunoSEQ multiplex PCR; TCRdb's table is partial and in-frame only. The table has around 25,000 clones, approximately 95% seen once; the top ten hold about 3.7%. Input material: peripheral blood mononuclear cells (PBMCs). The receptors here all came from a human donor with classical Hodgkin lymphoma.

The genes are TRBV20-1 and TRBJ1-2; TRBD1 aligns across 7 bases. Germline V lookup: CDR1 DFQATT, CDR2 SNEGSKA (reference sequence). The CDR3 has 11 residues. The CDR3 nucleotides are TGCAGGACACAGGGGTTAGGTGGCTACACCTTC. Translation gives CRTQGLGGYTF.

The chain uses TRBV5-1 and TRBJ1-2, with TRBD1 as a possible D gene (5 bases). This CDR3 spans 16 amino acids. V was trimmed by 0 bases and J by 3 bases, leaving 15 bases between them. Germline CDR1 SGHRS, CDR2 YFSETQ. CDR3 sequence reads: CASSLVPTAGDYGYTF. CDR3 nucleotides: TGCGCCAGCAGCTTGGTACCGACAGCGGGGGACTATGGCTACACCTTC.

The rearrangement joins TRBV30 to TRBJ2-7; TRBD2 matches 11 bases. Looked up from germline, CDR1 is GTSNPN and CDR2 is SVGIG (reference sequence). The CDR3 is made up of 18 amino acids. V was clipped by 3 bases and J by 2 bases; unmatched bases: 15. CDR3 sequence reads: CAWSYGMATSGVPYEQYF. The CDR3, as DNA: TGTGCCTGGAGCTATGGTATGGCGACTAGCGGGGTTCCCTACGAGCAGTACTTC.

The genes are TRBV5-1 and TRBJ2-1; D might be TRBD2 (6 bases). V was cut by 4 bases and J by 2 bases, with 19 bases left in between. CDR3 size: 17 residues. Germline V gene sequence: CDR1 SGHRS, CDR2 YFSETQ. This CDR3 reads CASSIGTSGLPYNEQFF. The CDR3 coding sequence is TGCGCCAGCAGCATAGGGACTTCCGGCCTCCCCTACAATGAGCAGTTCTTC. The full variable domain, with the rest looked up from reference TRBV5-1 and TRBJ2-1, is KAGVTQTPRYLIKTRGQQVTLSCSPISGHRSVSWYQQTPGQGLQFLFEYFSETQRNKGNFPGRFSGRQFSNSRSEMNVSTLELGDSALYLCASSIGTSGLPYNEQFFGPGTRLTVL.

This chain joins TRBV30 and TRBJ1-1; a weak D match, TRBD1 (6 bases). Trimming removed 8 bases at V and 2 bases at J, with 21 bases between. The CDR3 totals 15 residues. Looked up from germline, CDR1 is GTSNPN and CDR2 is SVGIG (reference sequence). The CDR3 protein is CATYGGGRGNTEAFF. CDR3 sequence (DNA): TGTGCCACCTATGGCGGGGGGCGAGGTAACACTGAAGCTTTCTTT.

The V and J genes are TRBV5-5 and TRBJ2-7; TRBD1 agrees at 11 bases. CDR1 and CDR2 (germline): SGHKS, YYEKEE (reference sequence). J gave up 5 bases and V 6 bases, and 7 bases lay outside the gene matches. This CDR3 has 14 amino acids. CDR3 DNA sequence: TGTGCCAGCACCGGCTGGACAGGGGGCGACGAGCAGTACTTC. Translation: CASTGWTGGDEQYF.

The V call is TRBV5-1, the J call TRBJ1-1; no definite D call. Deletions cut 0 bases from V and 10 bases from J, with 13 bases between. The CDR3 length is 13 residues. Looked up from germline, CDR1 is SGHRS and CDR2 is YFSETQ. CDR3 nucleotide sequence: TGCGCCAGCAGCTTGGGGATCGAACAAGGAGCTTTCTTT. This sequence encodes CASSLGIEQGAFF.

This sequence joins TRBV19 and TRBJ1-5; D is undetermined. Deletions cut 0 bases from V and 0 bases from J, with 9 bases between. Germline CDR1 reads LNHDA; CDR2 reads SQIVND (reference sequence). The CDR3 contains 16 residues. CDR3 residues: CASSIDPGYSNQPQHF. In nucleotides, the CDR3 is TGTGCCAGTAGTATAGATCCCGGGTATAGCAATCAGCCCCAGCATTTT. Based on the CDR3 plus reference TRBV19 and TRBJ1-5, the full variable domain is DGGITQSPKYLFRKEGQNVTLSCEQNLNHDAMYWYRQDPGQGLRLIYYSQIVNDFQKGDIAEGYSVSREKKESFPLTVTSAQKNPTAFYLCASSIDPGYSNQPQHFGDGTRLSIL.

This chain uses TRBV19 with TRBJ1-3; tentatively, D is TRBD1 (5 bases). The V gene's germline CDR1 is LNHDA and CDR2 SQIVND (reference sequence). This CDR3 has 16 residues. The V end lost 4 bases, the J end lost 1 base, and 14 bases lay between the germline ends. This chain's CDR3 is CASSRGLGSSGNTIYF. In DNA form, the CDR3 reads TGTGCCAGTAGTAGGGGGTTGGGGTCGTCTGGAAACACCATATATTTT.

The chain couples TRBV28 to TRBJ2-5, with D possibly being TRBD1 or TRBD2 (6 bases each). Germline CDR1 reads MDHEN; CDR2 reads SYDVKM. The CDR3 is made up of 20 amino acids. V shed 3 bases and J shed 4 bases, with 30 bases lying between them. As DNA, the CDR3 is TGTGCCAGCAGTTTGCAGGGGCAGGTCGGGGAGGTATCGCGGGGAGAGACCCAGTACTTC. Protein sequence: CASSLQGQVGEVSRGETQYF.

Regarding this clone: One junction end does not reproduce the germline sequence, and a read error may be involved. The chain couples TRBV30 to TRBJ2-7; no reliable D call. The germline V gene encodes CDR1 GTSNPN and CDR2 SVGIG (reference sequence). The CDR3 totals 15 residues. The CDR3 here is CAWKKGGSYVRFLDF. The CDR3 DNA reads TGTGCCTGGAAAAAAGGTGGCAGCTATGTACGATTTTTGGACTTC.

This clone was seen only a few times. This chain uses TRBV27 with TRBJ2-1; D could derive from TRBD1 or TRBD2 (5 bases each). The germline V gene has CDR1 MNHEY and CDR2 SMNVEV (reference sequence). V shed 4 bases and J shed 3 bases, with 13 bases lying between them. The CDR3 totals 15 residues. In DNA form, the CDR3 reads TGTGCCAGCAGTTCGCCGGGACGCCGCTACAATGAGCAGTTCTTC. Amino acid sequence: CASSSPGRRYNEQFF.

The chain couples TRBV11-3 to TRBJ2-1; 9 nucleotides match TRBD2. CDR1 and CDR2 (germline): SGHNT, YENEEA. The trim removed 0 bases at V and 2 bases at J, leaving 5 bases unmatched. This CDR3 has 17 amino acids. The CDR3 nucleotides are TGTGCCAGCAGCTTAGATCTAGCGGGGATTCCCTACAATGAGCAGTTCTTC. Protein sequence: CASSLDLAGIPYNEQFF.

The gene calls are TRBV4-2 and TRBJ1-2; D remains ambiguous. Germline-derived CDR1 and CDR2 are LGHNA and YNFKEQ. V shed 4 bases and J shed 2 bases, with 8 bases lying between them. The CDR3 has 13 residues. The CDR3 protein is CASSPEKNYGYTF. The CDR3 DNA reads TGTGCCAGCAGCCCGGAGAAAAACTATGGCTACACCTTC.

V and J are TRBV14 and TRBJ2-7, with D perhaps matching TRBD2 (5 bases). The CDR3 totals 15 residues. The V gene's germline CDR1 is SGHDN and CDR2 FVKESK. Trimming removed 1 base at V and 3 bases at J, with 13 bases between. This CDR3 is CASSQGTSQIYEQYF. The CDR3 DNA follows: TGTGCCAGCAGCCAAGGGACTTCTCAAATCTACGAGCAGTACTTC.

This chain links TRBV7-8 with TRBJ2-7, with 8 bases fitting TRBD1. Per the germline V gene, CDR1 is SGHVS and CDR2 is FQNEAQ. This CDR3 comprises 14 residues. Trimming took 3 bases from V and 5 from J; bases not matched to a gene: 6. The CDR3 DNA follows: TGTGCCAGCAGCTTGGGCAGGGGGCCCCACGAGCAGTACTTC. It yields the protein CASSLGRGPHEQYF.

The rearrangement joins TRBV5-1 to TRBJ2-1, with TRBD2 identical over 7 bases. The CDR3 contains 16 residues. V trimming: 0 bases; J trimming: 8 bases; junction bases outside the gene matches: 11. CDR1 is SGHRS, CDR2 YFSETQ, per germline. CDR3 protein: CASSLASAGMADEQFF. The CDR3 DNA is TGCGCCAGCAGCTTGGCCTCAGCGGGAATGGCGGATGAGCAGTTCTTC.

V is TRBV6-1 and J is TRBJ2-2; 8 positions match TRBD1. Per germline, CDR1 MNHNS and CDR2 SASEGT. The CDR3 has 15 amino acids. V shed 5 bases, J shed 1 base, and the junction held 3 bases outside the gene matches. CDR3 residues: CASSIGTGNTGELFF. The CDR3 DNA sequence: TGTGCCAGCAGTATCGGGACAGGGAACACCGGGGAGCTGTTTTTT.